This entry is about one TCR beta chain. The antigen is unknown. The treatment was: around 19 received Ad26.COV2.S at low or high dose, single or two shots; 5 received placebo; per-sample allocation not given. The samples were gathered on day 63 after the first injection of vaccine or placebo. The data derive from a study of Ad26.COV2.S vaccination and SARS-CoV-2 variants. Looking at the study overall: Once, or twice with 56 days between doses, Ad26.COV2.S was given intramuscularly.

TCRdb's copy holds only in-frame clones and misses some; the assay was immunoSEQ multiplex PCR. The data contain 360,000 or so clones, approximately 89% of them singletons. CDR3 length: 15 amino acids. Germline CDR1 LGHNA, CDR2 YNFKEQ. Trimming pared 0 bases from V and 3 bases from J, leaving 10 bases between. Points from the study as a whole: Non-spike TCR breadth was similar in vaccine and placebo recipients. Placebo recipients showed lower spike-specific TCR breadth than vaccinees. Marked by substantial breadth, spike-specific CD8+ and CD4+ T cell responses were reportedly seen after vaccination.

The sequences come from peripheral blood, collected in a trial of Ad26.COV2.S vaccine versus placebo. The chain combines TRBV4-2 with TRBJ2-3, with D possibly TRBD2 on 5 matching bases. This sequence was found in a person aged 18 to 65 who received the Ad26.COV2.S COVID-19 vaccine or a placebo. CDR3 sequence (DNA): TGTGCCAGCAGCCAAGATCAACTAGGTACAGATACGCAGTATTTT. This sequence encodes CASSQDQLGTDTQYF.